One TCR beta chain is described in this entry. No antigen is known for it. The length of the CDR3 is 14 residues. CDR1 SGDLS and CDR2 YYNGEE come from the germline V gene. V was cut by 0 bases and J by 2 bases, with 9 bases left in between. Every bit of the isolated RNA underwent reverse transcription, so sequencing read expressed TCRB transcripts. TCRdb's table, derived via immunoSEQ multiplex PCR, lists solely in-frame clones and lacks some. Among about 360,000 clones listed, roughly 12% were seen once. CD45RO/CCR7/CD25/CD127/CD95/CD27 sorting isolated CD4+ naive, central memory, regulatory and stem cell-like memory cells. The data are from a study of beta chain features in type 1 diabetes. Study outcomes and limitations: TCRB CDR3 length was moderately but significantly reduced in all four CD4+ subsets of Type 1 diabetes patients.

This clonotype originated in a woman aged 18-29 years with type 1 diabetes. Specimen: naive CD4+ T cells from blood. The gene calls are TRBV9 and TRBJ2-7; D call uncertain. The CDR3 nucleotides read TGTGCCAGCAGCGTAGAAAGCGTCCCCTACGAGCAGTACTTC. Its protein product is CASSVESVPYEQYF.